The 24 T cell receptor beta chains in this list originate from one sample, sequenced in a study of Graves' ophthalmopathy and Graves' hyperthyroidism. Amplified material comprised TCR beta CDR3 regions derived from RNA transcripts. Second-round multiplex PCR came after a first-round RT-PCR that employed HTBI primers. MiXCR, applied by TCRdb to the multiplex PCR reads, yields one record per CDR3 protein. The sample shows a few hundred thousand distinct CDR3 sequences, under 45% of them seen only once. The sample consisted of peripheral blood or thyroid tissue (not recorded which). The receptor source for this set is an adult man with Graves' hyperthyroidism.

Of note for this clonotype: This may stem from a read error, because a much larger clone lies one nucleotide away. V usage is TRBV10-3 and J usage is TRBJ1-1; the match to TRBD1 covers 8 bases. V shed 6 bases, J shed 10 bases, and the junction held 10 bases outside the gene matches. CDR1 is ENHRY and CDR2 is SYGVKD in the germline V gene. The CDR3 is made up of 13 amino acids. The DNA for the CDR3 is TGTGCCATCAGACGACAGGGGTTCGGGGGAGCTTTCTTT. Protein sequence: CAIRRQGFGGAFF.

V gene TRBV15 combines with J gene TRBJ2-6, with D possibly matching TRBD1 (5 bases). The CDR3 covers 15 residues. Germline CDR1 and CDR2: LNHNV and YYDKDF (reference sequence). V dropped 3 bases and J dropped 3 bases, with 9 bases sitting between them. CDR3: CATSSFRVGANVLTF. The CDR3 DNA sequence: TGTGCCACCAGCAGCTTCAGGGTTGGGGCCAACGTCCTGACTTTC.

On this clonotype: Lacking the conserved final phenylalanine or tryptophan, this CDR3 likely reflects a read error. It is unclear where the CDR3 begins or ends on the DNA, so no DNA is shown, and the CDR3 is as TCRdb lists it. The V gene is TRBV7-9, the J gene TRBJ2-5; TRBD1 is taken as the D call from the table, unchecked against the DNA. The CDR3 is 8 residues long, counting both termini. From germline, CDR1 is SEHNR and CDR2 FQNEAQ (reference sequence). The CDR3 loop is CASSLAGA.

The chain employs TRBV10-3 and TRBJ2-2, with 9 positions matching TRBD1. Germline CDR1 ENHRY, CDR2 SYGVKD. The V segment lost 10 bases and the J segment 5 bases; nucleotides outside the gene matches: 8. This CDR3 contains 14 residues. In DNA, the CDR3 is TGTGCCACAGCCCGGGACAGGGAAACCGGGGAGCTGTTTTTT. It encodes CATARDRETGELFF.

The chain has TRBV5-1 and TRBJ2-7, with 11 bases aligning to TRBD2. The germline V gene encodes CDR1 SGHRS and CDR2 YFSETQ. V dropped 4 bases and J dropped 6; count of bases not matched to a gene: 9. The CDR3 has 15 residues. CDR3 sequence reads: CASSPDSGRAGEQYF. The CDR3 nucleotides are TGCGCCAGCAGCCCCGATAGCGGGAGGGCCGGCGAGCAGTACTTC.

The rearrangement links TRBV20-1 to TRBJ1-2; 9 bases match TRBD1. CDR1 and CDR2 (germline): DFQATT, SNEGSKA (reference sequence). Germline trimming cut 4 bases from V and 8 bases from J; bases unmatched to any gene: 5. The CDR3 is 12 residues long. CDR3 nucleotides: TGCAGTGCTACCCAGGGGACAGGGGGCTACACCTTC. Encoded protein: CSATQGTGGYTF.

This clonotype was recorded many times. This chain links TRBV15 with TRBJ1-6; 8 nucleotides agree with TRBD1. The CDR3 runs 18 residues. Per the germline V gene, CDR1 is LNHNV and CDR2 is YYDKDF (reference sequence). J was trimmed by 8 bases and V by 0 bases; bases with no gene match: 12. CDR3 sequence: CATSRDSPTETGDSPLHF. In DNA form, the CDR3 reads TGTGCCACCAGCAGAGATTCCCCCACCGAGACAGGGGATTCACCCCTCCACTTT. The full variable domain, rest sourced from reference TRBV15 and TRBJ1-6, is DAMVIQNPRYQVTQFGKPVTLSCSQTLNHNVMYWYQQKSSQAPKLLFHYYDKDFNNEADTPDNFQSRRPNTSFCFLDIRSPGLGDTAMYLCATSRDSPTETGDSPLHFGNGTRLTVT.

This clonotype was seen only a few times. V gene TRBV20-1 combines with J gene TRBJ1-3, with 8 nucleotides matching TRBD1. V gave up 6 bases and J gave up 0 bases; unmatched junction bases: 1. Germline loops: CDR1 DFQATT, CDR2 SNEGSKA (reference sequence). The CDR3 is 13 amino acids. The CDR3 loop is CSATGGSGNTIYF. The CDR3 DNA reads TGCAGTGCCACAGGGGGCTCTGGAAACACCATATATTTT.

The table lists this clonotype with a few counts. The chain joins TRBV12-3 or TRBV12-4 to TRBJ2-2; 8 bases line up with TRBD2. The CDR3 loop spans 15 amino acids. The V segment lost 4 bases and the J segment 5 bases; nucleotides outside the gene matches: 6. The CDR3 DNA reads TGTGCCAGCAGTTCTCCCGGGACTAGAACCGGGGAGCTGTTTTTT. Residues: CASSSPGTRTGELFF.

This clonotype was seen repeatedly, ten times or more. The genes are TRBV10-2 and TRBJ1-1, with D perhaps matching TRBD1 (5 bases). Germline CDR1 and CDR2: WSHSY and SAAADI. The CDR3 sequence is 17 residues long. V was shortened by 0 bases and J by 1 base, with 15 bases between the two germline ends. CDR3 loop: CASSESFPGLENTEAFF. The CDR3, as DNA: TGCGCCAGCAGTGAGTCATTTCCAGGGCTCGAGAACACTGAAGCTTTCTTT.

The CDR3 protein is CATSDGTGAYEQYF. The DNA of the CDR3 is TGTGCCACCAGTGATGGGACAGGGGCCTACGAGCAGTACTTC. The genes are TRBV24-1 and TRBJ2-7; TRBD1 agrees at 10 bases. This CDR3 is built from 14 residues. Trimming cost V 3 bases and J 2 bases; bases outside gene matches: 0. Germline assignment: CDR1 KGHDR and CDR2 SFDVKD.

CDR3 DNA sequence: TGTGCCAGCAGCTTACGGGCGGGGCCCGGTGATACGCAGTATTTT. It translates to CASSLRAGPGDTQYF. The genes are TRBV7-8 and TRBJ2-3, with TRBD2 as a possible D gene (6 bases). CDR1 is SGHVS and CDR2 is FQNEAQ in the germline V gene. The CDR3 runs 15 residues. V was clipped by 2 bases and J by 6 bases, with 15 bases between them.

This chain uses TRBV7-6 with TRBJ2-7; 9 bases are shared with TRBD1. The germline V gene has CDR1 SGHVS and CDR2 FNYEAQ. This CDR3 is built from 16 residues. The V and J ends lost 8 bases and 3 bases, in that order; junction bases with no gene match: 14. The chain's CDR3 is CASLPGGTGLYYEQYF. The CDR3 coding sequence is TGTGCCAGCCTCCCCGGGGGGACAGGGCTCTACTACGAGCAGTACTTC.

The gene calls are TRBV5-1 and TRBJ1-6; D gene unclear. The germline V and J ends were trimmed by 5 bases and 14 bases, with 17 bases remaining between them. The germline V gene encodes CDR1 SGHRS and CDR2 YFSETQ. The CDR3 loop spans 13 amino acids. CDR3: CASRDESGRALHF. In nucleotides, the CDR3 is TGCGCCAGCAGGGATGAAAGCGGGAGGGCCCTCCACTTT.

This clonotype was counted ten times or more. The chain links TRBV29-1 to TRBJ1-1; possibly TRBD1 for D (6 bases). Trimming cost V 7 bases and J 3 bases, with 15 bases left between them. Germline loops: CDR1 SQVTM, CDR2 ANQGSEA. The CDR3 extends over 13 amino acids. The CDR3 nucleotides read TGCAGCGGATCTTTTACAGGGCACACTGAAGCTTTCTTT. It yields the protein CSGSFTGHTEAFF.

This clonotype was observed many times. This chain joins TRBV29-1 and TRBJ2-5; D gene unclear. Germline V gene sequence: CDR1 SQVTM, CDR2 ANQGSEA. V was cut by 1 base and J by 0 bases, with 3 bases left in between. This CDR3 spans 12 amino acids. The CDR3, as DNA: TGCAGCGTTGAAGCGGACCAAGAGACCCAGTACTTC. This gives the protein CSVEADQETQYF. The variable domain in full, completed from reference TRBV29-1 and TRBJ2-5, reads SAVISQKPSRDICQRGTSLTIQCQVDSQVTMMFWYRQQPGQSLTLIATANQGSEATYESGFVIDKFPISRPNLTFSTLTVSNMSPEDSSIYLCSVEADQETQYFGPGTRLLVL.

This clonotype was seen ten or more times. V is TRBV12-3 or TRBV12-4 and J is TRBJ2-5; 7 positions agree with TRBD1. There are 13 residues in the CDR3. Losses at the gene ends were 6 bases for V and 5 bases for J; bases not matched to a gene: 6. CDR3 in DNA: TGTGCCAGCAGCCGCGACAGGGCGGAGACCCAGTACTTC. Translating gives CASSRDRAETQYF.

V usage is TRBV9 and J usage is TRBJ2-2; no clear D gene. In germline, CDR1 is SGDLS, CDR2 YYNGEE. Deletions cut 3 bases from V and 8 bases from J, with 8 bases between. This CDR3 has 12 amino acids. The CDR3 nucleotides read TGTGCCAGCAGCGAACCAAGAGGGGAGCTGTTTTTT. As protein: CASSEPRGELFF.

This clonotype was seen repeatedly, ten times or more. V and J are TRBV2 and TRBJ2-2, with 8 bases lining up with TRBD2. The germline CDR1 and CDR2 sequences are SNHLY and FYNNEI. The CDR3 runs 13 residues. V shed 2 bases and J 7 bases; nucleotides not matched to a gene: 0. In DNA form, the CDR3 reads TGTGCCAGCAGTGAACGGGGGGGCGGGGAGCTGTTTTTT. This encodes CASSERGGGELFF.

This sequence joins TRBV9 and TRBJ1-1; D is possibly TRBD1 (6 bases). This CDR3 is built from 14 residues. Trimming shortened V by 2 bases and J by 1 base, and 9 bases separated the two germline ends. From germline, CDR1 is SGDLS and CDR2 YYNGEE. The CDR3 here is CASSVGTRNTEAFF. The DNA of the CDR3 is TGTGCCAGCAGCGTCGGGACACGGAACACTGAAGCTTTCTTT.

The gene calls are TRBV5-1 and TRBJ1-2; 7 positions agree with TRBD1. The trim removed 4 bases at V and 9 bases at J, leaving 15 bases unmatched. Per the germline V gene, CDR1 is SGHRS and CDR2 is YFSETQ. The CDR3 sequence is 15 residues long. The CDR3 DNA sequence: TGCGCCAGCAGCACCGGGGACAGCCCCCCTACGAGCTACACCTTC. It specifies CASSTGDSPPTSYTF.

At least ten counts were recorded for this clonotype. This rearrangement joins TRBV12-3 or TRBV12-4 to TRBJ1-2; D call uncertain. The CDR3 has 14 amino acids. V lost 0 bases, J lost 7 bases, and 12 bases lay in between. CDR3 DNA: TGTGCCAGCAGTTTAGCGGGAGTGTTTTCTGGCTACACCTTC. Translating gives CASSLAGVFSGYTF.

This clonotype showed up many times. V is TRBV7-2 and J is TRBJ2-2; TRBD2 matches 9 bases. The J segment lost 0 bases and the V segment lost 4 bases, leaving 6 bases of the junction unmatched. Germline V gene sequence: CDR1 SGHTA, CDR2 FQGNSA. The length of the CDR3 is 17 residues. The CDR3 reads CASSSRLAASNTGELFF. CDR3 nucleotide sequence: TGTGCCAGCAGCTCGAGACTAGCGGCGTCGAACACCGGGGAGCTGTTTTTT. Based on the CDR3 plus reference TRBV7-2 and TRBJ2-2, the full variable domain is GAGVSQSPSNKVTEKGKDVELRCDPISGHTALYWYRQSLGQGLEFLIYFQGNSAPDKSGLPSDRFSAERTGGSVSTLTIQRTQQEDSAVYLCASSSRLAASNTGELFFGEGSRLTVL.

This clonotype was seen at least ten times. This chain connects TRBV12-3 or TRBV12-4 to TRBJ2-7; a possible D gene is TRBD1 (5 bases). There are 13 residues in the CDR3. Trimming left V 5 bases short and J 6 bases short, with 14 bases between. The CDR3 DNA sequence: TGTGCCAGCAGTCCCTCAGGGTACAGCGAGCAGTACTTC. Encoded protein: CASSPSGYSEQYF.